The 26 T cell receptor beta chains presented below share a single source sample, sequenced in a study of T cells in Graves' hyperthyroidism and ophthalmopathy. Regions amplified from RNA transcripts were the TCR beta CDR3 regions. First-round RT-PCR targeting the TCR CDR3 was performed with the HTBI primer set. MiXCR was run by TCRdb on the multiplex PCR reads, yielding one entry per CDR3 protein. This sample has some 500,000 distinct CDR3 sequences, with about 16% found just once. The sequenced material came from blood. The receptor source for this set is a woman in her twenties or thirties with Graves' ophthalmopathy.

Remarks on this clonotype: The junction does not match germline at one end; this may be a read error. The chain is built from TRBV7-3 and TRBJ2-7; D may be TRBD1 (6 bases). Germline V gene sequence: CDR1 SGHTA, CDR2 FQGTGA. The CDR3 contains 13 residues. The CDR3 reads CASGLGQQYEQYF. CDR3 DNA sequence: TGTGCCAGCGGCTTAGGACAGCAGTACGAGCAGTACTTC.

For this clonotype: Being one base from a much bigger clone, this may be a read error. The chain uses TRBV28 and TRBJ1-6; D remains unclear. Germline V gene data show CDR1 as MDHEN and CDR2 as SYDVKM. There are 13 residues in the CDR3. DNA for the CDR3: TGTGCCTGCAGAGGACCCTATAATTCACCCCTCCACTTT. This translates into CACRGPYNSPLHF.

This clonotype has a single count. The CDR3: CASSSKGYAYEQYF. The CDR3 DNA reads as TGTGCCAGCAGTTCAAAGGGATATGCCTACGAGCAGTACTTC. The chain has TRBV6-2 or TRBV6-3 and TRBJ2-7; no reliable D call. Trimming left V 4 bases short and J 2 bases short, with 12 bases between. Germline V gives CDR1 MNHEY, CDR2 SVGEGT. The CDR3 loop spans 14 amino acids.

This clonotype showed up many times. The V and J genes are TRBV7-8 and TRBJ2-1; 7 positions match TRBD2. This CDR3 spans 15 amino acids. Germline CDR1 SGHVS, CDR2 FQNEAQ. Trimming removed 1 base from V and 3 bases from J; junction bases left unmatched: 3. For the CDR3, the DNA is TGTGCCAGCAGCTTAGAGGGGACTAACTACAATGAGCAGTTCTTC. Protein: CASSLEGTNYNEQFF.

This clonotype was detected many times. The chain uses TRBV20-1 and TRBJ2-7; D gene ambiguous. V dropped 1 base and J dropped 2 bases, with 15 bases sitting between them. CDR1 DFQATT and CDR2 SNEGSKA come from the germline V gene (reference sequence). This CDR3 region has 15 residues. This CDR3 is CSARAPRYGPYEQYF. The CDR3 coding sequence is TGCAGTGCTAGAGCGCCTCGGTACGGTCCCTACGAGCAGTACTTC.

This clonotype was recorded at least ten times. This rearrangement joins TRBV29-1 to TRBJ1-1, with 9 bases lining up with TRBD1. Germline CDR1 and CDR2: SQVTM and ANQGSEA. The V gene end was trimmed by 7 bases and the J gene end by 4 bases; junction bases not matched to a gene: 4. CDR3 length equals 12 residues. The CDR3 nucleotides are TGCAGCGACTGGGGACAGGGCACTGAAGCTTTCTTT. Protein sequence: CSDWGQGTEAFF.

This chain's CDR3 is CASSSRTSLADTQYF. The CDR3 DNA is TGCGCCAGCAGCTCCCGGACTAGCCTCGCAGATACGCAGTATTTT. V usage is TRBV5-1 and J usage is TRBJ2-3; 8 bases are a match to TRBD2. V shed 3 bases, J shed 4 bases, and the junction held 7 bases outside the gene matches. The germline V gene encodes CDR1 SGHRS and CDR2 YFSETQ. The CDR3 consists of 15 residues. Together with reference TRBV5-1 and TRBJ2-3, the CDR3 gives the full variable domain: KAGVTQTPRYLIKTRGQQVTLSCSPISGHRSVSWYQQTPGQGLQFLFEYFSETQRNKGNFPGRFSGRQFSNSRSEMNVSTLELGDSALYLCASSSRTSLADTQYFGPGTRLTVL.

CDR3 DNA sequence: TGTGCCAGCAGCTTAGGACAGGCAACTAATGAAAAACTGTTTTTT. Amino acids: CASSLGQATNEKLFF. This chain joins TRBV7-9 and TRBJ1-4; a possible D gene is TRBD1 (6 bases). Trimming took off 1 base at V and 0 bases at J, with 6 bases between the two ends. The CDR3 covers 15 residues. Per the germline V gene, CDR1 is SEHNR and CDR2 is FQNEAQ (reference sequence).

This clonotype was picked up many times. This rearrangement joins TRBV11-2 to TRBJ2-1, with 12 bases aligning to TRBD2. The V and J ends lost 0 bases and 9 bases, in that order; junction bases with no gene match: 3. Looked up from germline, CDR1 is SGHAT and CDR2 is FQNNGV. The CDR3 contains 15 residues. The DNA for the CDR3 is TGTGCCAGCAGCTTAGAGGCTAGCGGGAGGGTTGAGCAGTTCTTC. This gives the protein CASSLEASGRVEQFF.

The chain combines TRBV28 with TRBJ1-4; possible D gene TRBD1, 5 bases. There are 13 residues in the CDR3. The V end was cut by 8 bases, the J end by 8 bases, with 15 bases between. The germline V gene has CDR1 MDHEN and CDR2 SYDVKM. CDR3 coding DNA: TGTGCCAGCCTGGGGCGGATGGTGGAAAAACTGTTTTTT. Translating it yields CASLGRMVEKLFF.

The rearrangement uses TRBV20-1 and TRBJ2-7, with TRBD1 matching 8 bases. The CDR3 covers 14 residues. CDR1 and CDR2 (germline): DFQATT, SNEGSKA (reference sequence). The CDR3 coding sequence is TGCAGCTCAAGTCCCGGACAGGGACCCTACGAGCAGTACTTC. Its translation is CSSSPGQGPYEQYF.

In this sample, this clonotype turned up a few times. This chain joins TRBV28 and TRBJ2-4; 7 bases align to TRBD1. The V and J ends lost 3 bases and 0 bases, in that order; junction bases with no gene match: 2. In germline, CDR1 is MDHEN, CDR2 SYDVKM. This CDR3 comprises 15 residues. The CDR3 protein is CASSFTGAAKNIQYF. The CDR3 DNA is TGTGCCAGCAGTTTCACAGGGGCAGCCAAAAACATTCAGTACTTC. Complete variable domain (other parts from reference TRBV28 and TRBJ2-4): DVKVTQSSRYLVKRTGEKVFLECVQDMDHENMFWYRQDPGLGLRLIYFSYDVKMKEKGDIPEGYSVSREKKERFSLILESASTNQTSMYLCASSFTGAAKNIQYFGAGTRLSVL.

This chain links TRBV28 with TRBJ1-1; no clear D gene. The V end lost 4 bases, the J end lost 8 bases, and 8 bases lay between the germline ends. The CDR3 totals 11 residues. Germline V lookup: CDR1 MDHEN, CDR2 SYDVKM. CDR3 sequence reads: CASSYNREAFF. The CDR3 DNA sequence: TGTGCCAGCAGTTACAACCGGGAAGCTTTCTTT.

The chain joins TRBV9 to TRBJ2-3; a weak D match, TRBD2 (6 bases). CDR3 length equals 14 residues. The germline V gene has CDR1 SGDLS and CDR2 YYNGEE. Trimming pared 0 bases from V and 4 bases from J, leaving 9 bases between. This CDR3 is CASSVAGDSDTQYF. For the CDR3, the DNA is TGTGCCAGCAGCGTAGCGGGAGATTCAGATACGCAGTATTTT.

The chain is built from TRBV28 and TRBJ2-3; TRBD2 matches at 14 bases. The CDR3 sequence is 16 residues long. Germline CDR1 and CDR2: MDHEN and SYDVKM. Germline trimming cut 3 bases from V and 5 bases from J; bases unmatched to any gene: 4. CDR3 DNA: TGTGCCAGCAGTTTGGGACTAGCGGGAGCTGAAGATACGCAGTATTTT. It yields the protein CASSLGLAGAEDTQYF.

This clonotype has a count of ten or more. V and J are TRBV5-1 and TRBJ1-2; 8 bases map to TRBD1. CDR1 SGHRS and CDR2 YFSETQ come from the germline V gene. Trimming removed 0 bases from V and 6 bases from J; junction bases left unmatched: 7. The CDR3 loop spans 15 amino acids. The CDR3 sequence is CASSLALGQGHGYTF. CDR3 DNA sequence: TGCGCCAGCAGCTTGGCCCTCGGACAGGGCCATGGCTACACCTTC.

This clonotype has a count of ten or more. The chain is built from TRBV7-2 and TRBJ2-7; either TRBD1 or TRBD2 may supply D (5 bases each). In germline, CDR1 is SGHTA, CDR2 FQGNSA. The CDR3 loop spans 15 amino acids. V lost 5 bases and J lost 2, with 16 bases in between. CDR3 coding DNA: TGTGCCAGCAGCAAAGACGGGACGGCTCCCTACGAGCAGTACTTC. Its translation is CASSKDGTAPYEQYF.

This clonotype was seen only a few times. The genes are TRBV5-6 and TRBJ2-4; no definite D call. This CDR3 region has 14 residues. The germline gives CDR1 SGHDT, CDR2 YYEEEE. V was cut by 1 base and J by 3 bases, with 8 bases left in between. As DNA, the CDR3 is TGTGCCAGCAGCTTGCAGTTAGGCAAAAACATTCAGTACTTC. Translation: CASSLQLGKNIQYF.

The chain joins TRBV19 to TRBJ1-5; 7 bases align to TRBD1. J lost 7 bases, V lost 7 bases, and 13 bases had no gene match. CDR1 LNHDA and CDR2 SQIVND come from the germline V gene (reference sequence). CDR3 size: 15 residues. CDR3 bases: TGTGCCAGTATCCCCGAGCAGGGGGTAGGGCAGCCCCAGCATTTT. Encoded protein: CASIPEQGVGQPQHF.

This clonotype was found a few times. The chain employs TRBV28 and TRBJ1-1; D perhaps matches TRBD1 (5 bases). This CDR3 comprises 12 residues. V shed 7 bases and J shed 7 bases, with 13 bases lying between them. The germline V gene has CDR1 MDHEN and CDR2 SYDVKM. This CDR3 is CASNGGPGEAFF. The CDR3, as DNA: TGTGCCAGCAACGGGGGTCCGGGTGAAGCTTTCTTT.

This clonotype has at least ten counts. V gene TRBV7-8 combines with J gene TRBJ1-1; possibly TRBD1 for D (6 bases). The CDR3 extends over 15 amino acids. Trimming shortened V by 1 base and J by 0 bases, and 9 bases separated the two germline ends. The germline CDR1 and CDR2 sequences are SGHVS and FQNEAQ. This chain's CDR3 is CASSLGTVMNTEAFF. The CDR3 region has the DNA TGTGCCAGCAGCTTAGGGACAGTGATGAACACTGAAGCTTTCTTT.

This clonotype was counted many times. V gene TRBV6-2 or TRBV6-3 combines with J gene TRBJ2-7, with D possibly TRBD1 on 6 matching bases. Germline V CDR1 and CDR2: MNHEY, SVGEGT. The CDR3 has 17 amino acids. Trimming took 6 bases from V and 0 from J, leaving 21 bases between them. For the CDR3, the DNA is TGTGCCAGCAGGCGCGCTTTTGGACTGGACAGCTCCTACGAGCAGTACTTC. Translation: CASRRAFGLDSSYEQYF.

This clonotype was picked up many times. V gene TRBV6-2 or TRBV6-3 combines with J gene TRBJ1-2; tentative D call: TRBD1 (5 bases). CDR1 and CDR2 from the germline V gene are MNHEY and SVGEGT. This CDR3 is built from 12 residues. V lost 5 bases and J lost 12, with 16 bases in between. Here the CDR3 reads CASSHPQGTDTF. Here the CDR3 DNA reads TGTGCCAGCAGTCACCCTCAGGGTACGGACACCTTC.

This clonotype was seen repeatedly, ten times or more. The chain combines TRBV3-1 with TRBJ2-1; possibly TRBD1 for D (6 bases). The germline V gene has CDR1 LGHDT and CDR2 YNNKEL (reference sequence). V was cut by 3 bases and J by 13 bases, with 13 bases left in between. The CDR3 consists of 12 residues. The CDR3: CASSQAPGHQFF. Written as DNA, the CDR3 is TGTGCCAGCAGCCAGGCTCCGGGACACCAGTTCTTC.

DNA for the CDR3: TGCGCCAGCAGCCAAGTTATGCAGGGCGGTGGGAGAAATCCAGATACGCAGTATTTT. Its translation is CASSQVMQGGGRNPDTQYF. The chain couples TRBV4-3 to TRBJ2-3, with D possibly being TRBD1 or TRBD2 (5 bases each). The CDR3 spans 19 residues. Trimming left V 1 base short and J 4 bases short, with 24 bases between. CDR1 and CDR2 (germline): LGHNA, YSLEER.

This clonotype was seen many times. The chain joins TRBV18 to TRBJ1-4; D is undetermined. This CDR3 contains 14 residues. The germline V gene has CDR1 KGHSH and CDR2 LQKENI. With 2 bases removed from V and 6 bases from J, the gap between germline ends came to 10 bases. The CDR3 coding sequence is TGTGCCAGCTCACCAAGCCCTCAGGATGAAAAACTGTTTTTT. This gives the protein CASSPSPQDEKLFF. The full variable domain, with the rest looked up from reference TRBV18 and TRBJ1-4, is NAGVMQNPRHLVRRRGQEARLRCSPMKGHSHVYWYRQLPEEGLKFMVYLQKENIIDESGMPKERFSAEFPKEGPSILRIQQVVRGDSAAYFCASSPSPQDEKLFFGSGTQLSVL.